These 28 T cell receptor beta chains share one sample of origin, sequenced in a study of blood T cell repertoires in COVID-19. Repertoires were generated with immunoSEQ multiplex PCR, while TCRdb's copy carries only in-frame clones and drops some. The sample contains under 300,000 clones, 86% of which appear only once. The sequencing sample was made of peripheral blood. All receptors come from a man older than 75 with acute or convalescent COVID-19.

V and J are TRBV18 and TRBJ1-1; 7 bases are shared with TRBD1. This CDR3 is built from 12 residues. CDR1 is KGHSH and CDR2 is LQKENI in the germline V gene. V gave up 1 base and J gave up 8 bases; unmatched junction bases: 1. Written as DNA, the CDR3 is TGTGCCAGCTCACCACTCAGGGGGGAAGCTTTCTTT. It yields the protein CASSPLRGEAFF.

This chain uses TRBV10-3 with TRBJ2-1, with 7 bases fitting TRBD2. Germline trimming cut 0 bases from V and 8 bases from J; bases unmatched to any gene: 7. The CDR3 loop spans 15 amino acids. CDR1 is ENHRY, CDR2 SYGVKD, per germline. CDR3 sequence (DNA): TGTGCCATCAGTGAGTCACTGGCTAGCGGCCATGAGCAGTTCTTC. It encodes CAISESLASGHEQFF.

The chain uses TRBV24-1 and TRBJ2-1; 7 bases line up with TRBD1. V shed 3 bases and J 9 bases; nucleotides not matched to a gene: 16. Germline values: CDR1 KGHDR, CDR2 SFDVKD. CDR3 length equals 17 residues. The CDR3 sequence: CATSDLSNDRVGTEQFF. The CDR3 region has the DNA TGTGCCACCAGTGATCTCTCCAATGACAGGGTAGGTACTGAGCAGTTCTTC.

The gene calls are TRBV24-1 and TRBJ2-1, with TRBD1 matching 12 bases. The CDR3 has 14 amino acids. Per germline, CDR1 KGHDR and CDR2 SFDVKD. Trimming removed 8 bases from V and 7 bases from J; junction bases left unmatched: 5. This CDR3 is CATKGQGAVNEQFF. CDR3 coding DNA: TGTGCCACCAAGGGACAGGGGGCGGTAAATGAGCAGTTCTTC.

The genes are TRBV19 and TRBJ2-5; 7 bases agree with TRBD1. Trimming cost V 3 bases and J 1 base; bases outside gene matches: 5. Germline assignment: CDR1 LNHDA and CDR2 SQIVND (reference sequence). CDR3 size: 15 residues. The CDR3 DNA sequence: TGTGCCAGTAGTATCCGGACAGGCCGCCAAGAGACCCAGTACTTC. Protein sequence: CASSIRTGRQETQYF.

This clone occurred a few times. DNA of the CDR3: TGTGCCAGCAGTTTCCAGGGGTCTGGCTACACCTTC. Protein product: CASSFQGSGYTF. The genes are TRBV6-2 or TRBV6-3 and TRBJ1-2, with D perhaps TRBD1 (6 bases). The V end lost 4 bases, the J end lost 7 bases, and 10 bases lay between the germline ends. Per germline, CDR1 MNHEY and CDR2 SVGEGT. The CDR3 is 12 amino acids.

V usage is TRBV6-5 and J usage is TRBJ2-7; 7 nucleotides match TRBD1. The CDR3 loop spans 14 amino acids. CDR1 MNHEY and CDR2 SVGAGI come from the germline V gene. Unmatched junction bases numbered 7, after V lost 4 bases and J lost 4 bases. CDR3 sequence: CASSFRTGLYEQYF. In DNA, the CDR3 is TGTGCCAGCAGTTTTCGGACAGGCTTATACGAGCAGTACTTC.

The chain recombines TRBV5-1 with TRBJ1-4; D possibly corresponds to TRBD1 (6 bases). CDR1 and CDR2 from the germline V gene are SGHRS and YFSETQ. CDR3 length equals 14 residues. V was cut by 4 bases and J by 6 bases, with 13 bases left in between. CDR3: CASSNRVGDEKLFF. DNA for the CDR3: TGCGCCAGCAGCAACAGGGTCGGGGATGAAAAACTGTTTTTT.

The CDR3 sequence: CASGVERRDSPLHF. CDR3 in DNA: TGTGCCAGCGGAGTTGAAAGGAGGGACTCACCCCTCCACTTT. The chain is built from TRBV6-5 and TRBJ1-6; TRBD1 might be the D (5 bases). The germline V and J ends were trimmed by 8 bases and 10 bases, with 18 bases remaining between them. The CDR3 loop spans 14 amino acids. Germline CDR1 and CDR2: MNHEY and SVGAGI.

The chain combines TRBV18 with TRBJ1-5, with D possibly being TRBD1 (5 bases). This CDR3 comprises 14 residues. Germline loops: CDR1 KGHSH, CDR2 LQKENI. V gave up 5 bases and J gave up 4 bases, with 12 bases separating them. The CDR3 loop reads CASSSRDLNQPQHF. The CDR3 nucleotides are TGTGCCAGCTCATCCCGGGACTTAAATCAGCCCCAGCATTTT.

This clone was picked up a small number of times. V gene TRBV4-1 combines with J gene TRBJ2-7; the D is unclear. The germline V and J ends were trimmed by 3 bases and 3 bases, with 12 bases remaining between them. The CDR3 runs to 14 residues. The germline gives CDR1 MGHRA, CDR2 YSYEKL. The CDR3 sequence is CASSHDPGYYEQYF. In DNA form, the CDR3 reads TGCGCCAGCAGCCATGACCCCGGGTACTACGAGCAGTACTTC.

J is TRBJ2-7 and V is TRBV15; 11 bases are a match to TRBD2. V was clipped by 0 bases and J by 4 bases; unmatched bases: 8. The CDR3 extends over 17 amino acids. Germline V gives CDR1 LNHNV, CDR2 YYDKDF (reference sequence). In nucleotides, the CDR3 is TGTGCCACCAGCAGAGATAAGGCTAGCGGGGGGTTGTACGAGCAGTACTTC. Amino acid sequence: CATSRDKASGGLYEQYF.

The chain links TRBV5-8 to TRBJ2-5; tentative D call: TRBD1 (6 bases). Germline assignment: CDR1 SGHTS and CDR2 YDEGEE. Trimming took 3 bases from V and 2 from J, leaving 17 bases between them. The CDR3 length is 16 residues. The CDR3: CASSSPGATGQETQYF. The DNA of the CDR3 is TGTGCCAGCAGCTCACCAGGGGCGACGGGACAAGAGACCCAGTACTTC.

This CDR3 is CSVVQGGPNEQFF. The CDR3 DNA reads as TGCAGCGTTGTTCAAGGGGGTCCCAATGAGCAGTTCTTC. The chain recombines TRBV29-1 with TRBJ2-1, with D possibly being TRBD1 (6 bases). This CDR3 has 13 residues. V lost 4 bases to trimming and J lost 6 bases, with 13 bases between them. The germline gives CDR1 SQVTM, CDR2 ANQGSEA.

The V call is TRBV7-2, the J call TRBJ2-5; weak D call: TRBD2 (5 bases). The CDR3 consists of 16 residues. Trimming stripped 5 bases from V and 4 bases from J, with 20 bases between. Germline CDR1 is SGHTA and CDR2 is FQGNSA. The CDR3 DNA is TGTGCCAGCAGCCCAATGGGAGCGCCGGCGGGAGAGACCCAGTACTTC. Amino acids: CASSPMGAPAGETQYF.

This clone was observed a single time. The gene calls are TRBV6-1 and TRBJ1-6; the match to TRBD1 covers 7 bases. Germline CDR1 reads MNHNS; CDR2 reads SASEGT. The length of the CDR3 is 14 residues. V shed 5 bases and J 7 bases; nucleotides not matched to a gene: 5. The CDR3 DNA sequence: TGTGCCAGCAGTTTGGGACAGTGGAATTCACCCCTCCACTTT. Protein: CASSLGQWNSPLHF.

This chain joins TRBV10-2 and TRBJ2-7; a possible D gene is TRBD2 (6 bases). The ends were cut back, 5 bases at V and 3 bases at J, with 14 bases in the middle. Germline values: CDR1 WSHSY, CDR2 SAAADI. CDR3 length equals 14 residues. Here the CDR3 DNA reads TGCGCCAGCAGTTTAGGACTATTTGTCTACGAGCAGTACTTC. It codes for CASSLGLFVYEQYF.

V gene TRBV24-1 combines with J gene TRBJ2-3; TRBD2 is a possible D gene (5 bases). There are 12 residues in the CDR3. The V end was cut by 4 bases, the J end by 10 bases, with 11 bases between. Germline V gives CDR1 KGHDR, CDR2 SFDVKD. The CDR3 reads CATSEVEGAQYF. As DNA, the CDR3 is TGTGCCACCAGTGAAGTTGAGGGAGCGCAGTATTTT.

This clone came up a few times. The same CDR3 also results from other DNA sequences found in this sample. The chain links TRBV29-1 to TRBJ1-1; D call uncertain. CDR1 is SQVTM and CDR2 is ANQGSEA in the germline V gene. The CDR3 consists of 12 residues. V lost 3 bases and J 1 base, leaving 6 bases between the germline ends. The CDR3 protein is CSVDSGNTEAFF. In DNA, the CDR3 is TGCAGCGTTGATTCGGGGAACACTGAAGCTTTCTTT.

The J gene is TRBJ2-3, the V gene TRBV19; D is undetermined. The CDR3 consists of 15 residues. The V end lost 3 bases, the J end lost 2 bases, and 12 bases lay between the germline ends. Per the germline V gene, CDR1 is LNHDA and CDR2 is SQIVND (reference sequence). This CDR3 reads CASSIGASPTDTQYF. In DNA, the CDR3 is TGTGCCAGTAGTATCGGAGCTTCCCCCACAGATACGCAGTATTTT.

The chain combines TRBV29-1 with TRBJ1-5, with a tentative D call TRBD1 (5 bases). V lost 4 bases to trimming and J lost 3 bases, with 7 bases between them. The germline CDR1 and CDR2 sequences are SQVTM and ANQGSEA. This CDR3 is 12 amino acids long. The CDR3 DNA is TGCAGCGTTGGGGACTACAATCAGCCCCAGCATTTT. Protein: CSVGDYNQPQHF.

The CDR3 DNA reads as TGTGCCAGCAGCTTGACCGGACAGAACAATCAGCCCCAGCATTTT. This gives the protein CASSLTGQNNQPQHF. V and J are TRBV5-5 and TRBJ1-5, with a tentative D call TRBD1 (6 bases). CDR3 length: 15 amino acids. V was cut by 1 base and J by 3 bases, with 11 bases left in between. Germline V gives CDR1 SGHKS, CDR2 YYEKEE (reference sequence).

The chain uses TRBV7-2 and TRBJ1-2, with 7 bases fitting TRBD1. The CDR3 is 15 amino acids. The junction had 9 bases not matched to a gene; V was cut back by 4 bases and J by 4 bases. The germline CDR1 and CDR2 sequences are SGHTA and FQGNSA. The CDR3 nucleotides read TGTGCCAGCAGCTCCTACAGGGGATCCACCTATGGCTACACCTTC. It yields the protein CASSSYRGSTYGYTF.

The CDR3 is CASSLDRTAYEQYF. DNA for the CDR3: TGTGCCAGCAGCTTGGACAGAACGGCCTACGAGCAGTACTTC. This chain links TRBV11-1 with TRBJ2-7; D may be TRBD1 (6 bases). Trimming stripped 3 bases from V and 2 bases from J, with 11 bases between. This CDR3 has 14 residues. Germline loops: CDR1 SGHAT, CDR2 FQDESV (reference sequence). Drawing the rest from reference TRBV11-1 and TRBJ2-7, the complete variable domain is EAEVAQSPRYKITEKSQAVAFWCDPISGHATLYWYRQILGQGPELLVQFQDESVVDDSQLPKDRFSAERLKGVDSTLKIQPAELGDSAMYLCASSLDRTAYEQYFGPGTRLTVT.

This clone has just a few counts. V gene TRBV5-8 combines with J gene TRBJ2-5; 7 nucleotides line up with TRBD1. Germline V gene data show CDR1 as SGHTS and CDR2 as YDEGEE. The CDR3 totals 15 residues. Unmatched junction bases numbered 3, after V lost 0 bases and J lost 1 base. This chain's CDR3 is CASSLGTGSQETQYF. CDR3 coding DNA: TGTGCCAGCAGCTTGGGGACAGGTTCCCAAGAGACCCAGTACTTC. The full variable domain, in which reference TRBV5-8 and TRBJ2-5 provide the parts outside the CDR3, is EAGVTQSPTHLIKTRGQQATLRCSPISGHTSVYWYQQALGLGLQFLLWYDEGEERNRGNFPPRFSGRQFPNYSSELNVNALELEDSALYLCASSLGTGSQETQYFGPGTRLLVL.

This clone has just one count. This chain links TRBV24-1 with TRBJ2-5; D perhaps matches TRBD2 (7 bases). The CDR3 is 15 amino acids. CDR1 is KGHDR, CDR2 SFDVKD, per germline. V was trimmed by 0 bases and J by 5 bases, leaving 12 bases between them. The CDR3 loop is CATSDLGGAWETQYF. The CDR3 DNA follows: TGTGCCACCAGTGATTTGGGGGGGGCTTGGGAGACCCAGTACTTC.

The rearrangement joins TRBV19 to TRBJ1-2; 8 bases are a match to TRBD1. The CDR3 is 14 residues long. Germline V gives CDR1 LNHDA, CDR2 SQIVND (reference sequence). The V segment lost 5 bases and the J segment 3 bases; nucleotides outside the gene matches: 5. CDR3 sequence: CASSSGGADYGYTF. CDR3 DNA: TGTGCCAGTAGTTCAGGGGGCGCGGACTATGGCTACACCTTC.

The chain joins TRBV9 to TRBJ2-2, with 7 bases identical to TRBD1. V lost 4 bases to trimming and J lost 5 bases; unmatched junction nucleotides: 14. Germline CDR1 SGDLS, CDR2 YYNGEE. The CDR3 is 17 residues long. CDR3 sequence reads: CASSLERGLQGTGELFF. CDR3 nucleotide sequence: TGTGCCAGCAGCTTGGAAAGGGGGCTACAGGGAACCGGGGAGCTGTTTTTT. Complete variable domain (other parts from reference TRBV9 and TRBJ2-2): DSGVTQTPKHLITATGQRVTLRCSPRSGDLSVYWYQQSLDQGLQFLIQYYNGEERAKGNILERFSAQQFPDLHSELNLSSLELGDSALYFCASSLERGLQGTGELFFGEGSRLTVL.